The present T cell receptor (beta chain) was sequenced within a study of blood T cell repertoires in COVID-19. Sequencing was performed with immunoSEQ multiplex PCR; in TCRdb, only in-frame clones are kept and a portion is missing. The table includes 55,000 to 75,000 clones, around 84% detected once. Trimming stripped 0 bases from V and 2 bases from J, with 10 bases between. Germline CDR1 reads LGHNA; CDR2 reads YNFKEQ. CDR3 length equals 15 residues. This clone was picked up a small number of times. This TCR was recovered from a human donor with active COVID-19. The donor label of this sample is uncertain. V and J are TRBV4-2 and TRBJ2-5, with D perhaps TRBD2 (7 bases). Sequencing was done on a sample of peripheral blood. The DNA for the CDR3 is TGTGCCAGCAGCCAAGATAGGGGGGGACAAGAGACCCAGTACTTC. This codes for CASSQDRGGQETQYF.